The rows below give T cell receptor beta chains drawn from one sample of a study of blood T cell repertoires in COVID-19. The data were produced by immunoSEQ multiplex PCR, yet TCRdb's version contains in-frame clones alone and is incomplete. The table shows about 390,000 clones, with approximately 87% occurring only once. Sequenced input: peripheral blood. Receptors were obtained from a woman aged 60-75 years with COVID-19, enrolled during active disease. The CDR3 runs from the conserved cysteine through the conserved F or W. Where a row states a size, it is once, few, many or the class of an expanded clone; other rows omit it.

j_call clone_size v_call cdr3_aa
TRBJ1-1 - TRBV11-2 CASSLKGTEAFF
TRBJ2-7 - TRBV3-1/TRBV3-2 CASSYGLAGGPGEQYF
TRBJ2-3 - TRBV5-6 CASSGSGGRSDTQYF
TRBJ2-3 - TRBV20-1 CSASPNAGIGTDTQYF
TRBJ2-3 - TRBV7-3 CASSSGTGGTDTQYF
TRBJ1-2 - TRBV27 CASGYRGNYGYTF
TRBJ2-1 - TRBV9 CASTLAGGRTDEQFF
TRBJ2-7 - TRBV5-1 CASSLTPGGRGYEQYF
TRBJ1-4 - TRBV6-6 CASSYSTYDSEKLFF
TRBJ1-2 - TRBV20-1 CSAQQAGVSTF
TRBJ2-2 - TRBV7-3 CASSFGVNTGELFF
TRBJ1-1 - TRBV11-2 CASSYRDIQTTEAFF
TRBJ1-2 - TRBV6-5 CASSTPGRRGYGYTF
TRBJ1-6 - TRBV12-1 CASSFKEAGFSSYNSPLHF
TRBJ1-5 - TRBV28 CASSPWTGLDYSNQPQHF
TRBJ2-1 - TRBV7-8 CASSLGSSGNEQFF
TRBJ2-7 - TRBV5-5 CASSFIAGTGIEQYF
TRBJ2-2 - TRBV7-3 CASSPWSTGELFF
TRBJ1-2 - TRBV11-3 CASSPWTGEGGSGYTF
TRBJ1-5 - TRBV27 CASSPRFRGIVSNQPQHF
TRBJ2-7 - TRBV13 CASSVDRGGEQYF
TRBJ2-2 - TRBV5-1 CASSSTGAYTGELFF
TRBJ2-3 - TRBV5-1 CASSLPRGGTDTQYF
TRBJ1-4 - TRBV2 CASSRDSYNEKLFF
TRBJ2-5 once TRBV28 CASSTRTGGETQYF
TRBJ2-3 - TRBV18 CASSPGGSPQYF
TRBJ1-2 - TRBV29-1 CSVRQGFNYGYTF
TRBJ1-1 - TRBV6-5 CASSYSDRGISEAFF
TRBJ2-1 - TRBV9 CASSVSGSSYNEQFF